This T cell receptor beta chain originates from a study of T-cell memory formation after mild COVID-19. Germline V gene sequence: CDR1 SQVTM, CDR2 ANQGSEA. V was clipped by 7 bases and J by 3 bases, with 13 bases between them. CDR3 size: 13 residues. One entry per CDR3 protein, called by TCRdb with MiXCR from the 5' RACE reads. This table has roughly 150,000 distinct CDR3 sequences, about 14% appearing once. The receptor was isolated from an adult woman who had mild COVID-19 (a few samples of this study predate the infection). Cell type and time point are not known. The J gene is TRBJ2-1, the V gene TRBV29-1; the D gene is possibly TRBD2 (6 bases). The sequenced sample consisted of PBMCs or a T cell subset sorted from them (not recorded which). DNA for the CDR3: TGCAGCGCCCGCGGTAGCGGCTACAATGAGCAGTTCTTC. Protein: CSARGSGYNEQFF.